The 10 T cell receptor beta chains below come from one sample, sequenced in a study of blood T cell repertoires in COVID-19. Produced via immunoSEQ multiplex PCR; TCRdb's table is partial and in-frame only. The sample lists around 250,000 clones, 70% to 90% occurring once. Specimen: PBMCs or T cells enriched from blood (not recorded which). These receptors were obtained from a woman aged 45-59 years who had recovered from COVID-19.

This chain joins TRBV7-3 and TRBJ2-2; D perhaps matches TRBD1 (5 bases). The CDR3 contains 14 residues. V lost 2 bases and J lost 1, with 5 bases in between. Germline CDR1 is SGHTA and CDR2 is FQGTGA. The CDR3 sequence is CASSLQGNTGELFF. The CDR3, as DNA: TGTGCCAGCAGCTTACAGGGGAACACCGGGGAGCTGTTTTTT.

This chain uses TRBV2 with TRBJ1-5, with 8 bases fitting TRBD1. The CDR3 length is 16 residues. Losses at the gene ends were 2 bases for V and 2 bases for J; bases not matched to a gene: 5. From germline, CDR1 is SNHLY and CDR2 FYNNEI. The CDR3: CASSEYDRGGNQPQHF. The CDR3 DNA follows: TGTGCCAGCAGTGAATATGACAGGGGTGGCAATCAGCCCCAGCATTTT.

On this clone itself: At one boundary the junction diverges from the germline segment, which might be a read error. V is TRBV2 and J is TRBJ2-1; perhaps TRBD2 as D (6 bases). In germline, CDR1 is SNHLY, CDR2 FYNNEI. The CDR3 has 16 residues. This CDR3 is CAGRDLASVKDNEQFF. The CDR3 bases are TGTGCCGGCAGGGACCTGGCTAGCGTAAAAGACAATGAGCAGTTCTTC.

The rearrangement links TRBV13 to TRBJ1-1; D not certain. The CDR3 is made up of 16 amino acids. Trimming shortened V by 3 bases and J by 0 bases, and 14 bases separated the two germline ends. Germline lookup yields CDR1 PRHDT and CDR2 FYEKMQ (reference sequence). The CDR3, as DNA: TGTGCCAGCAGCTTTAAGTCCGGGAGCATGAACACTGAAGCTTTCTTT. This codes for CASSFKSGSMNTEAFF. The full variable domain, with the rest looked up from reference TRBV13 and TRBJ1-1, is AAGVIQSPRHLIKEKRETATLKCYPIPRHDTVYWYQQGPGQDPQFLISFYEKMQSDKGSIPDRFSAQQFSDYHSELNMSSLELGDSALYFCASSFKSGSMNTEAFFGQGTRLTVV.

This clone was detected only once. The chain has TRBV11-2 and TRBJ2-7; 10 bases agree with TRBD1. Looked up from germline, CDR1 is SGHAT and CDR2 is FQNNGV. The V segment lost 1 base and the J segment 2 bases; nucleotides outside the gene matches: 11. The CDR3 is made up of 18 amino acids. The CDR3 coding sequence is TGTGCCAGCAGCTTAGGGAGGACAGGGGGAAATCGTGCCTACGAGCAGTACTTC. Translated, it gives CASSLGRTGGNRAYEQYF.

The chain couples TRBV19 to TRBJ1-6; D is ambiguous. Trimming left V 7 bases short and J 9 bases short, with 13 bases between. The CDR3 spans 13 residues. In germline, CDR1 is LNHDA, CDR2 SQIVND (reference sequence). This chain's CDR3 is CASTIGEPSPLHF. The CDR3 DNA sequence: TGTGCCAGTACCATTGGGGAGCCTTCACCCCTCCACTTT.

The V gene is TRBV12-5, the J gene TRBJ2-1; D ambiguous. The germline CDR1 and CDR2 sequences are LGHNT and FRNRAP. The CDR3 extends over 12 amino acids. V was cut by 5 bases and J by 3 bases, with 5 bases left in between. CDR3 region: CASGPLYNEQFF. The DNA for the CDR3 is TGTGCTAGTGGTCCACTCTACAATGAGCAGTTCTTC.

The gene calls are TRBV28 and TRBJ2-5; 10 positions agree with TRBD1. V shed 3 bases, J shed 1 base, and the junction held 5 bases outside the gene matches. Germline assignment: CDR1 MDHEN and CDR2 SYDVKM. This CDR3 spans 16 amino acids. CDR3: CASSLFGDRGQETQYF. DNA for the CDR3: TGTGCCAGCAGTTTGTTTGGGGACAGGGGCCAAGAGACCCAGTACTTC.

The rearrangement links TRBV19 to TRBJ1-1, with TRBD1 matching 7 bases. V lost 5 bases to trimming and J lost 6 bases; unmatched junction nucleotides: 6. Germline V CDR1 and CDR2: LNHDA, SQIVND (reference sequence). This CDR3 has 13 amino acids. In DNA, the CDR3 is TGTGCCAGTAGTGCCCACAGGGGCCCTGAAGCTTTCTTT. It encodes CASSAHRGPEAFF.

The gene calls are TRBV28 and TRBJ1-1; D is undetermined. Germline V lookup: CDR1 MDHEN, CDR2 SYDVKM. The CDR3 spans 16 residues. The germline V and J ends were trimmed by 5 bases and 3 bases, with 19 bases remaining between them. The CDR3 region has the DNA TGTGCCAGCAGTCCCCGGGGTGTTGGTATGGACACTGAAGCTTTCTTT. Translation gives CASSPRGVGMDTEAFF.